Sequencing of this T cell receptor (beta chain) was carried out in a study of cytomegalovirus exposure and HLA in healthy donors. At the level of the study: For the roughly 370 genotyped donors, approximately 82% fell within the Caucasian-associated ancestry cluster. Study results and caveats: Follow-up analysis found HLA locus-dependent TCR association rates, highest for DRB1 and lowest for HLA-C.

Amplification used 60 Vbeta primers and 13 Jbeta primers. Clones were read by immunoSEQ multiplex PCR, and TCRdb kept only the in-frame ones, dropping some. The sample shows some 150,000 clones, roughly 74% of them seen only once. Comments on this clone: Antigen: not known.

The ends were cut back, 1 base at V and 0 bases at J, with 9 bases in the middle. This CDR3 has 15 amino acids. Germline CDR1 is LNHDA and CDR2 is SQIVND (reference sequence). The rearrangement joins TRBV19 to TRBJ1-2; D ambiguous. The sample consisted of PBMCs. The sequence was obtained from a young man in good health and CMV-seronegative. CDR3 in amino acids: CASSIAYGPNYGYTF. In nucleotides, the CDR3 is TGTGCCAGTAGTATAGCCTACGGTCCTAACTATGGCTACACCTTC.